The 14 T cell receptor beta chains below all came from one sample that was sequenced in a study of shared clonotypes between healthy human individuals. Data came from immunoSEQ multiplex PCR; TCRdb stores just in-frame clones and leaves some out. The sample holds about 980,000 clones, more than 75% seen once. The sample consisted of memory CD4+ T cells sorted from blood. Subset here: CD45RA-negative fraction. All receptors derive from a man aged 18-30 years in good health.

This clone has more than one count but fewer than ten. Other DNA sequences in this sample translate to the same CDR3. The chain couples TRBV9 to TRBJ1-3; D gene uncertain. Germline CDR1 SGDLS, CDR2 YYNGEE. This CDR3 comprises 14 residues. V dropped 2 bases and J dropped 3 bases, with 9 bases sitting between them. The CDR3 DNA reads TGTGCCAGCAGCGTGGTGTCCGATGGAAACACCATATATTTT. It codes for CASSVVSDGNTIYF.

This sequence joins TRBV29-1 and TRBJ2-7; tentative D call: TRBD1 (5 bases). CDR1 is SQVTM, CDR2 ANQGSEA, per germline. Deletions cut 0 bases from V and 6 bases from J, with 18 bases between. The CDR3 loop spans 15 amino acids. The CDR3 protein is CSVEDLAGLGPEQYF. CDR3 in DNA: TGCAGCGTTGAAGATCTTGCAGGGTTAGGTCCCGAGCAGTACTTC.

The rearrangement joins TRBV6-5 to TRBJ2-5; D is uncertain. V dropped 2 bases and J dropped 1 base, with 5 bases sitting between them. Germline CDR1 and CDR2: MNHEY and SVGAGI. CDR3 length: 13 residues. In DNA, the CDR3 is TGTGCCAGCAGTTACAGAGTCCAAGAGACCCAGTACTTC. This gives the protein CASSYRVQETQYF.

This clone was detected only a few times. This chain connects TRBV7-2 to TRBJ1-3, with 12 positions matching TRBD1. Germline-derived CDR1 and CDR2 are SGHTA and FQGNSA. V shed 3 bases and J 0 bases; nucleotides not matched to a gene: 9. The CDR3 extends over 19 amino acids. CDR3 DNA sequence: TGTGCCAGCAGCTTCACCGGGACAGGGGGCCCTTACTCTGGAAACACCATATATTTT. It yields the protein CASSFTGTGGPYSGNTIYF.

CDR3 DNA: TGCGCCAGCCTAGGAGCCAATGAGCAGTTCTTC. Amino acids: CASLGANEQFF. The V and J genes are TRBV5-1 and TRBJ2-1; D unclear. The V gene lost 7 bases and the J gene lost 6 bases, with 8 bases spanning the gap. Germline loops: CDR1 SGHRS, CDR2 YFSETQ. The CDR3 runs to 11 residues.

The CDR3, as DNA: TGTGCCAGCAGCTCAGGAGCCGGGACTAGCGTTGGGACCCAGTACTTC. Its translation: CASSSGAGTSVGTQYF. This chain connects TRBV7-9 to TRBJ2-5; 10 nucleotides match TRBD2. The germline V gene has CDR1 SEHNR and CDR2 FQNEAQ (reference sequence). The V and J ends lost 4 bases and 7 bases, in that order; junction bases with no gene match: 12. The CDR3 covers 16 residues. The variable domain in full, completed from reference TRBV7-9 and TRBJ2-5, reads DTGVSQNPRHKITKRGQNVTFRCDPISEHNRLYWYRQTLGQGPEFLTYFQNEAQLEKSRLLSDRFSAERPKGSFSTLEIQRTEQGDSAMYLCASSSGAGTSVGTQYFGPGTRLLVL.

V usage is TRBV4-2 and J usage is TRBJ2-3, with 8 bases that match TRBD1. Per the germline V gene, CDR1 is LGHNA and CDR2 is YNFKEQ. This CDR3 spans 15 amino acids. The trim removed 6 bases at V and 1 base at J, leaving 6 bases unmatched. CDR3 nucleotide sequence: TGTGCCAGCAGTAAGACAGGGGAACGCACAGATACGCAGTATTTT. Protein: CASSKTGERTDTQYF.

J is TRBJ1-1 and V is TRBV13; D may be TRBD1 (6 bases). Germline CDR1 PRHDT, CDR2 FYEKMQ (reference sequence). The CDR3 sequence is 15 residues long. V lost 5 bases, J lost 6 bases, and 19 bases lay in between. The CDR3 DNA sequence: TGTGCCAGCAGCCTCCCCCCGGTGGGGGCGGCTGAAGCTTTCTTT. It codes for CASSLPPVGAAEAFF.

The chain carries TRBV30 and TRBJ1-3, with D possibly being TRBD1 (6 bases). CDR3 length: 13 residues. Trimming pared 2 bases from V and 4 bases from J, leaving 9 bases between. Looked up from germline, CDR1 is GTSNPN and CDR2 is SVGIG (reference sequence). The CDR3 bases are TGTGCCTGGAGTAGGGGGGAAGGAAACACCATATATTTT. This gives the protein CAWSRGEGNTIYF.

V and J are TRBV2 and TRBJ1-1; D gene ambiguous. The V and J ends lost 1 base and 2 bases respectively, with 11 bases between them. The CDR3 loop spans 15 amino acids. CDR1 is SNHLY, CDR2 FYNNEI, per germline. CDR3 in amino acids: CASSEVGGSNTEAFF. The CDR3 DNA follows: TGTGCCAGCAGTGAAGTCGGAGGGTCCAACACTGAAGCTTTCTTT.

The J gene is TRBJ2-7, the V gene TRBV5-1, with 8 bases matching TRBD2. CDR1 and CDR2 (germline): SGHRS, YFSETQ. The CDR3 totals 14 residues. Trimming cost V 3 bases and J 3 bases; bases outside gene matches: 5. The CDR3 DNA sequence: TGCGCCAGCAGCTCGGGACTAGAGGTCTACGAGCAGTACTTC. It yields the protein CASSSGLEVYEQYF.

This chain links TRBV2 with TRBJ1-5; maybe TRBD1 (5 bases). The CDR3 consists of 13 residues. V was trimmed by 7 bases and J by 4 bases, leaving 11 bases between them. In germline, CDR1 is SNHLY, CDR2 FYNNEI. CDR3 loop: CASTQGWNQPQHF. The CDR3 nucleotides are TGTGCCAGCACCCAGGGATGGAATCAGCCCCAGCATTTT.

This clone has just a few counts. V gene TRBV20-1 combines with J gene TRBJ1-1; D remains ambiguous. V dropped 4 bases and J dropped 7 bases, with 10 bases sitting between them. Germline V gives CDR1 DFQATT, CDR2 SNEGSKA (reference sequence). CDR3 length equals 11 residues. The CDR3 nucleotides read TGCAGTGCTAATCCAGGATTTGAAGCTTTCTTT. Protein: CSANPGFEAFF.

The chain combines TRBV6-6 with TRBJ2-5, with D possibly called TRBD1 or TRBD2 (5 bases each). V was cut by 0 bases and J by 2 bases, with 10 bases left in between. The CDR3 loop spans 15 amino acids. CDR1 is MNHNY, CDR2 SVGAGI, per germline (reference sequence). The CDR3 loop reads CASSYSAGTQETQYF. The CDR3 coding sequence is TGTGCCAGCAGTTACTCTGCAGGGACGCAAGAGACCCAGTACTTC.